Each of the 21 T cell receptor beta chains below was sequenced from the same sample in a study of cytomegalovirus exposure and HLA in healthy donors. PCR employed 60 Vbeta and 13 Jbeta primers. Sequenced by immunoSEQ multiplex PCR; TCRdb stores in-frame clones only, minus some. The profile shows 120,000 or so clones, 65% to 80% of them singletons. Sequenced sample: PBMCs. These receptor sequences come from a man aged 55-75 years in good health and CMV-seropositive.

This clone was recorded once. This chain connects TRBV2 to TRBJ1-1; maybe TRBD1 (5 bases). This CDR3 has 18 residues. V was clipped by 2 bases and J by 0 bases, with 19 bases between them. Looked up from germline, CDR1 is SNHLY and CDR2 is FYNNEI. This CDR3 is CASSEFLSGGGMNTEAFF. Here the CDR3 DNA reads TGTGCCAGCAGTGAATTTCTGTCCGGGGGGGGGATGAACACTGAAGCTTTCTTT.

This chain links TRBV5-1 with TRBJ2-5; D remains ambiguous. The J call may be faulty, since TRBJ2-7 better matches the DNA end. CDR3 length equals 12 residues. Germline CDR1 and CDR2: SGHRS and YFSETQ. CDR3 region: CASSPPGYEQYF. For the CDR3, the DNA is TGCGCCAGCAGCCCTCCCGGTTACGAGCAGTACTTC.

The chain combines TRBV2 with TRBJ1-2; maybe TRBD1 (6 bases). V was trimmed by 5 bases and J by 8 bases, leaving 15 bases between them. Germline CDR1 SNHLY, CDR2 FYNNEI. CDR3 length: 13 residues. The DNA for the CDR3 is TGTGCCAGCAGTATCGGACAGAACAGGGGCTACACCTTC. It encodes CASSIGQNRGYTF.

The CDR3 is CASSDSGTSGSNEQFF. The CDR3 bases are TGTGCCAGCAGTGACTCCGGGACTAGCGGGAGCAATGAGCAGTTCTTC. The J gene is TRBJ2-1, the V gene TRBV6-4; 14 nucleotides match TRBD2. The CDR3 runs 16 residues. Germline CDR1 reads MRHNA; CDR2 reads SNTAGT. Germline trimming cut 0 bases from V and 6 bases from J; bases unmatched to any gene: 1.

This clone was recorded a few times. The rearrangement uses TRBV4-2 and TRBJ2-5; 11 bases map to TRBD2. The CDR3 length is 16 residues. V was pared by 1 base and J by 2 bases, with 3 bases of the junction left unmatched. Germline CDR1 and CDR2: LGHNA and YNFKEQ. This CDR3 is CASSQGLAGPQETQYF. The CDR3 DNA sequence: TGTGCCAGCAGCCAAGGACTAGCGGGGCCACAAGAGACCCAGTACTTC.

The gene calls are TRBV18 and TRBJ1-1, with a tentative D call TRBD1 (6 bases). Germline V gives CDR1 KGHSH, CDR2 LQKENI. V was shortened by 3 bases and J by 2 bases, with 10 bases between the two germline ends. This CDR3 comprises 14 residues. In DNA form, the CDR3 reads TGTGCCAGCTCACCGCGACAGGTTAACACTGAAGCTTTCTTT. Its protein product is CASSPRQVNTEAFF. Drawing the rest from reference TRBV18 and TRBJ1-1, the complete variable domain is NAGVMQNPRHLVRRRGQEARLRCSPMKGHSHVYWYRQLPEEGLKFMVYLQKENIIDESGMPKERFSAEFPKEGPSILRIQQVVRGDSAAYFCASSPRQVNTEAFFGQGTRLTVV.

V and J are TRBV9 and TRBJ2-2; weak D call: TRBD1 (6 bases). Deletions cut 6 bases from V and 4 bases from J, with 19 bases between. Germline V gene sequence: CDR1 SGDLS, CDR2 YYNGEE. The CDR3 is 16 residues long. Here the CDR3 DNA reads TGTGCCAGCACCCCAGGGGCAGGGTTAGGCACCGGGGAGCTGTTTTTT. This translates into CASTPGAGLGTGELFF.

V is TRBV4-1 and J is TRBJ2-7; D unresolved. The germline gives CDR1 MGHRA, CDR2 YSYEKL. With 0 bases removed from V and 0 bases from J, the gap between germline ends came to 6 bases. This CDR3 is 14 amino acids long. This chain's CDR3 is CASSQDPSSYEQYF. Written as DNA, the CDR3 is TGCGCCAGCAGCCAAGACCCGAGCTCCTACGAGCAGTACTTC.

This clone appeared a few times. DNA for the CDR3: TGTGCCAGCAGTTTTCTTAATTCCGAGGATTTAAAAGAGACCCAGTACTTC. Its translation is CASSFLNSEDLKETQYF. V usage is TRBV28 and J usage is TRBJ2-5; D uncertain. The CDR3 is 17 amino acids. Germline assignment: CDR1 MDHEN and CDR2 SYDVKM. V lost 3 bases and J lost 3, with 20 bases in between.

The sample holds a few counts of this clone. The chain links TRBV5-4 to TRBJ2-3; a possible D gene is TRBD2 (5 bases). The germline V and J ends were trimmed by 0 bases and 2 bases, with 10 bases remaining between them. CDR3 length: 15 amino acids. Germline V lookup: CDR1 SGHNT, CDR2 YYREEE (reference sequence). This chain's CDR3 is CASSLGLASTDTQYF. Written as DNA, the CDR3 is TGTGCCAGCAGCTTGGGGCTAGCCTCCACAGATACGCAGTATTTT.

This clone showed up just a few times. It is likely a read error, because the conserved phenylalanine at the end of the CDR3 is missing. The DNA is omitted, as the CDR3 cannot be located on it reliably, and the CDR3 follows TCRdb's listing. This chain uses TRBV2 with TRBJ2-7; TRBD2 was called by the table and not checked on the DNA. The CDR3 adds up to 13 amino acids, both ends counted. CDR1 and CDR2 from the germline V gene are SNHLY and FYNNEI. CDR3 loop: CASSSTSGSSQLL.

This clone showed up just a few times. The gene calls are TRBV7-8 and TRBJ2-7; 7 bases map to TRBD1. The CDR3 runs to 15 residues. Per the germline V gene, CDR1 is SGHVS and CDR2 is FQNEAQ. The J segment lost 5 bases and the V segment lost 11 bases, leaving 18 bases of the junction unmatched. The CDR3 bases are TGTGCCGACAGTTCAAAGGGACAGTCTGTAAACGAGCAGTACTTC. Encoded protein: CADSSKGQSVNEQYF. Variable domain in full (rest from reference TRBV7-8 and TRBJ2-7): GAGVSQSPRYKVAKRGQDVALRCDPISGHVSLFWYQQALGQGPEFLTYFQNEAQLDKSGLPSDRFFAERPEGSVSTLKIQRTQQEDSAVYLCADSSKGQSVNEQYFGPGTRLTVT.

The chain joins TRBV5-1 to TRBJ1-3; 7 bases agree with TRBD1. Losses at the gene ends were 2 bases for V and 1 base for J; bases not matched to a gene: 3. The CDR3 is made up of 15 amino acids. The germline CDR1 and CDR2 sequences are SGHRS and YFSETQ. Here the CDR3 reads CASSLGQVSGNTIYF. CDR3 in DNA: TGCGCCAGCAGCTTAGGACAGGTTTCTGGAAACACCATATATTTT.

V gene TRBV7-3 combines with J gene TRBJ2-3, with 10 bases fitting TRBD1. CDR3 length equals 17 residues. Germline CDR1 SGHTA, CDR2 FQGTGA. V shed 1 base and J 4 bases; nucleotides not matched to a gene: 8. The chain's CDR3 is CASSLNPQGTGADTQYF. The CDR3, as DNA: TGTGCCAGCAGCTTAAATCCTCAGGGGACAGGGGCAGATACGCAGTATTTT.

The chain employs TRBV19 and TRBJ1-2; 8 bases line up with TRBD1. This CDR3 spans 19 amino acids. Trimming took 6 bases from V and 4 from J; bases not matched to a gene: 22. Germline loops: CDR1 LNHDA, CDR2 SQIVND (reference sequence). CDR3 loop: CASSLPPWTGKGTFYGYTF. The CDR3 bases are TGTGCCAGTAGCCTCCCACCGTGGACAGGGAAGGGGACTTTCTATGGCTACACCTTC.

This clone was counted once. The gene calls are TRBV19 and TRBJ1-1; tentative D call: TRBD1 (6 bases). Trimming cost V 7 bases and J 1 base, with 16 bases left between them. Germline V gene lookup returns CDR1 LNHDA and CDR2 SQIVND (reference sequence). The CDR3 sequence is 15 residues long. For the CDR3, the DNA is TGTGCCAGTAACAGGGCAGTTTTGAAGAACACTGAAGCTTTCTTT. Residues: CASNRAVLKNTEAFF.

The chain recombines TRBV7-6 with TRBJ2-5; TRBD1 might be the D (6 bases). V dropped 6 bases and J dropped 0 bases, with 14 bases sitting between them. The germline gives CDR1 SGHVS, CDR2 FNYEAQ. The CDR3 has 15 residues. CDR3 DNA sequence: TGTGCCAGCAGTATCGTAGGGACATACCAAGAGACCCAGTACTTC. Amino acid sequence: CASSIVGTYQETQYF.

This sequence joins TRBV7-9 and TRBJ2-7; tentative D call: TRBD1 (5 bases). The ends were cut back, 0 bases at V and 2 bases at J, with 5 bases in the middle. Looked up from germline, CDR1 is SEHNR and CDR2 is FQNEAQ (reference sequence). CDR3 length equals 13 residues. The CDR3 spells CASSLAGPYEQYF. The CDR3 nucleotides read TGTGCCAGCAGCTTAGCGGGGCCCTACGAGCAGTACTTC.

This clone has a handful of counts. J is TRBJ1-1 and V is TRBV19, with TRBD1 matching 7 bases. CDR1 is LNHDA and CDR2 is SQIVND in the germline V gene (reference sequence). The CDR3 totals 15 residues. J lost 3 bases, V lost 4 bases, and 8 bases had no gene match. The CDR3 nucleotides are TGTGCCAGTAGTACATCCCGGACAGGAGACACTGAAGCTTTCTTT. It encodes CASSTSRTGDTEAFF.

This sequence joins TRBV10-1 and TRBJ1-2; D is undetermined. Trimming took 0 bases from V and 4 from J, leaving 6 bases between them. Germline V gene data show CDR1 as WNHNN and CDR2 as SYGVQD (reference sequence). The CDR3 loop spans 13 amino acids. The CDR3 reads CASSESRSYGYTF. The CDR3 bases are TGCGCCAGCAGTGAGTCTAGGAGCTATGGCTACACCTTC.

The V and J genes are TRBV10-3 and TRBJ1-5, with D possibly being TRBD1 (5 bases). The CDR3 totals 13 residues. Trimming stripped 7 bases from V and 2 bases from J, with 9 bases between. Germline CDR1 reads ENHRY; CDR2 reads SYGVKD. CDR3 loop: CAIKGGGNQPQHF. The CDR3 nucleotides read TGTGCCATCAAAGGAGGGGGCAATCAGCCCCAGCATTTT.